The clone carrying this T cell receptor beta chain has only a few counts. Its cognate antigen is unknown. This sample was included in a study of T-cell reconstitution after alpha-beta-depleted transplantation in children. Study outcomes and limitations: TCRbeta diversity was high at day 60 in some patients (a result of surviving recipient T cells and thymic progenitors).

As it was prepared, the TCRbeta library received unique molecular identifiers. TCRdb processed the PCR reads anew with MiXCR; each CDR3 protein has one entry. Here the sample spans about 130,000 distinct CDR3 sequences, about 9.9% being singletons. The germline CDR1 and CDR2 sequences are DFQATT and SNEGSKA (reference sequence). The germline V and J ends were trimmed by 0 bases and 1 base, with 9 bases remaining between them. The CDR3 is 14 amino acids. The chain carries TRBV20-1 and TRBJ1-1; perhaps TRBD1 as D (6 bases). The receptor comes from a girl under three years old who had a stem cell transplant for combined immunodeficiency, so the T cells may come from the graft donor. The sequencing used PBMCs, mostly from graft donor cells, collected 180 days after TCRalphabeta/CD19-depleted stem cell transplant. This chain's CDR3 is CSARDRGGNTEAFF. CDR3 DNA: TGCAGTGCTAGAGATCGAGGGGGGAACACTGAAGCTTTCTTT.